The rows below give T cell receptor beta chains drawn from one sample of a study of cytomegalovirus exposure and HLA in healthy donors. Assay used: immunoSEQ multiplex PCR; TCRdb lists only in-frame clones, some missing. The sample carries about 240,000 clones, 80% to 90% recorded once. Input material: PBMCs. Receptors were obtained from a young man in good health and CMV-seronegative. Each CDR3 is given with its conserved first and last residue. Fields, in order: V gene, clone size, J gene, CDR3 length, D gene, CDR3 DNA, CDR3 protein. D genes are given only for firm matches. Rows may omit the clone size; those that give it use once, few, many or a size class.

>TRBV7-2|.|TRBJ2-1|12|.
TGTGCCAGCAGCCAAAATTACAATGAGCAGTTCTTC
CASSQNYNEQFF
>TRBV6-1|.|TRBJ2-2|15|TRBD1
TGTGCCAGCAGTGAATTGGGACAGGGTATCGGGGAGCTGTTTTTT
CASSELGQGIGELFF
>TRBV6-5|.|TRBJ2-7|15|.
TGTGCCAGCAGTTTCCTCAGAACTAAGTGGGACGAGCAGTACTTC
CASSFLRTKWDEQYF
>TRBV20-1|.|TRBJ1-1|11|.
TGCAGTGCTAGAGTGCGAGTCGAAGCTTTCTTT
CSARVRVEAFF
>TRBV7-2|.|TRBJ2-7|15|TRBD1
TGTGCCAGCAGCTTAAACTTCCGGGACAGGGATGAGCAGTACTTC
CASSLNFRDRDEQYF
>TRBV5-4|.|TRBJ2-5|17|TRBD1
TGTGCCAGCAGCTTGAGCCCCCCCGACAGGGGACCAGAGACCCAGTACTTC
CASSLSPPDRGPETQYF
>TRBV27|.|TRBJ2-7|14|.
TGTGCCAGCAGTTTAATGGACTTACCGTCCAAGCAGTACTTC
CASSLMDLPSKQYF
>TRBV27|.|TRBJ2-5|16|.
TGTGCCAGCAGAGTCTTTCAGGGAGGTAGGGCGGAGACCCAGTACTTC
CASRVFQGGRAETQYF
>TRBV21-1|.|TRBJ2-7|12|.
TGTGCCAGCAGCAACGTGGGGACAGGGGAGGACTTC
CASSNVGTGEDF
>TRBV7-8|.|TRBJ2-5|16|.
TGTGCCAGCAGCCCATATGGGGCTACGTACCAAGAGACCCAGTACTTC
CASSPYGATYQETQYF
>TRBV19|.|TRBJ1-2|14|.
TGTGCCAGTAGTATAGTTTCAGGGAACTATGGCTACACCTTC
CASSIVSGNYGYTF
>TRBV11-2|.|TRBJ2-3|14|.
TGTGCCAGCAGCAGCAGGGATGGTACAGATACGCAGTATTTT
CASSSRDGTDTQYF
>TRBV29-1|.|TRBJ1-2|13|.
TGCAGCGTTGAGTATTTGGGGGGGAATGGCTACACCTTC
CSVEYLGGNGYTF
>TRBV7-2|.|TRBJ2-7|13|.
TGTGCCAGCAGCTTACTTAGACAATACGAGCAGTACTTC
CASSLLRQYEQYF
>TRBV7-7|.|TRBJ2-7|14|TRBD1
TGTGCCAGCAGCTTAGCGACAGGGGCCTACGAGCAGTACTTC
CASSLATGAYEQYF
>TRBV5-1|.|TRBJ1-3|16|.
TGCGCCAGCAGCTTTGACTTAGGGGCCTCTGGAAACACCATATATTTT
CASSFDLGASGNTIYF
>TRBV18|.|TRBJ2-5|14|.
TGTGCCAGCTCGCCAGGAGACAGCAGGGAGACCCAGTACTTC
CASSPGDSRETQYF
>TRBV28|.|TRBJ2-7|14|.
TGTGCCAGCTCCTACCCTGGACAGACTGGAGAGCAGTACTTC
CASSYPGQTGEQYF
>TRBV28|once|TRBJ2-5|16|TRBD2
TGTGCCAGCAGTTCCCTAGCGGGAAAAAACCAAGAGACCCAGTACTTC
CASSSLAGKNQETQYF
>TRBV5-6|.|TRBJ2-5|17|TRBD2
TGTGCCAGCAGCCTGAACCCAACCGGGACTACACAAGAGACCCAGTACTTC
CASSLNPTGTTQETQYF
>TRBV28|.|TRBJ1-6|15|TRBD1
TGTGCCAGCAGGTTAGCTGGACAGGGGTCTTCACCCCTCCACTTT
CASRLAGQGSSPLHF
>TRBV2|.|TRBJ1-1|13|TRBD1
TGTGCCTTCTCCGGGACAGGCTCCCGACGAGCTTTCTTT
CAFSGTGSRRAFF
>TRBV9|.|TRBJ1-3|15|.
TGTGCCAGCAGCGTAGACCTACGCTCTGGAAACACCATATATTTT
CASSVDLRSGNTIYF
>TRBV5-1|.|TRBJ2-5|16|TRBD2
TGCGCCAGCAGCCGAGGACTAGCGGGGGGCGAAGAGACCCAGTACTTC
CASSRGLAGGEETQYF
>TRBV6-5|.|TRBJ2-7|14|.
TGTGCCAGCGCCCCGGGAGTGGGCGCCTACGAGCAGTACTTC
CASAPGVGAYEQYF
>TRBV7-9|.|TRBJ1-1|13|.
TGTGCCAGCAGACGCGACAGGAACACTGAAGCTTTCTTT
CASRRDRNTEAFF
>TRBV14|.|TRBJ1-5|13|.
TGTGCCAGCAGCCAAGGCGCCGGGCAGCCCCAGCATTTT
CASSQGAGQPQHF
>TRBV4-2|.|TRBJ2-3|16|TRBD2
TGTGCCAGCAGCCGGGAGGCAGCGGGGTACACAGATACGCAGTATTTT
CASSREAAGYTDTQYF
>TRBV6-1|once|TRBJ1-2|14|TRBD1
TGTGCCAGCATTGAAATAACAGGGGGCTATGGCTACACCTTC
CASIEITGGYGYTF
>TRBV28|.|TRBJ2-1|13|.
TGTGCCAGCAGTTCTGCTGACTGGAAAGAGCAGTTCTTC
CASSSADWKEQFF
>TRBV5-1|once|TRBJ2-1|17|TRBD2
TGCGCCAGCAGCTTGTCGACTAGCGGGGGGGCCAGAAATGAGCAGTTCTTC
CASSLSTSGGARNEQFF
>TRBV7-2|.|TRBJ2-7|15|TRBD2
TGTGCCAGCAGATTTCTAGCGGGAGGAACCGACGAGCAGTACTTC
CASRFLAGGTDEQYF